These T cell receptor beta chains were read from a single sample in a study of shared clonotypes between healthy human individuals. Sequencing used immunoSEQ multiplex PCR; TCRdb keeps in-frame clones, though not all of them. The data contain some 1 million clones, around 74% of them seen just once; the ten biggest clones take up 1.4% to 1.5%. The sequenced sample consisted of memory CD4+ T cells sorted from blood. These TCRs come from a man younger than 35 in good health. CDR3s include the opening cysteine and the closing phenylalanine or tryptophan.

j_gene: TRBJ2-5; v_gene: TRBV2; CDR3aa: CASSEGLAGVKYQETQYF
j_gene: TRBJ2-5; v_gene: TRBV11-2; CDR3aa: CASSLSSPTETQYF
j_gene: TRBJ1-1; v_gene: TRBV5-4; CDR3aa: CASSLRDRSEFYTEAFF
j_gene: TRBJ2-3; v_gene: TRBV19; CDR3aa: CASTAGGPVGTQYF
j_gene: TRBJ1-5; v_gene: TRBV4-1; CDR3aa: CASSQAGFVGNQPQHF
j_gene: TRBJ2-3; v_gene: TRBV27; CDR3aa: CASGGDSTYTQYF
j_gene: TRBJ2-7; v_gene: TRBV27; CDR3aa: CASSLSAGGTSYEQYF
j_gene: TRBJ2-1; v_gene: TRBV11-2; CDR3aa: CASSSQRGAYNEQFF
j_gene: TRBJ1-6; v_gene: TRBV2; CDR3aa: CASISEGTNSPLHF
j_gene: TRBJ1-5; v_gene: TRBV19; CDR3aa: CASSNQGPHQPQHF
j_gene: TRBJ2-5; v_gene: TRBV19; CDR3aa: CASRAEGGASWETQYF
j_gene: TRBJ1-5; v_gene: TRBV28; CDR3aa: CASSAQGQGLNQPQHF
j_gene: TRBJ2-4; v_gene: TRBV29-1; CDR3aa: CSVRAGVNIQYF
j_gene: TRBJ2-7; v_gene: TRBV5-1; CDR3aa: CASSPAGVGGYYEQYF
j_gene: TRBJ1-1; v_gene: TRBV4-1; CDR3aa: CASSQETPRVAEAFF
j_gene: TRBJ2-5; v_gene: TRBV2; CDR3aa: CASSEGWETQYF
j_gene: TRBJ2-7; v_gene: TRBV27; CDR3aa: CASSPTRGRGLTYEQYF
j_gene: TRBJ2-2; v_gene: TRBV7-7; CDR3aa: CASSLGTSVNTGELFF
j_gene: TRBJ1-5; v_gene: TRBV7-2; CDR3aa: CASSLIRGSQPQHF
j_gene: TRBJ2-5; v_gene: TRBV4-1; CDR3aa: CASSQEGTVQETQYF
j_gene: TRBJ2-1; v_gene: TRBV11-2; CDR3aa: CASSLARAGGPYNEQFF
j_gene: TRBJ1-2; v_gene: TRBV5-1; CDR3aa: CASSNQDRANGYTF
j_gene: TRBJ2-1; v_gene: TRBV2; CDR3aa: CASSRTSGASYNEQFF
j_gene: TRBJ1-1; v_gene: TRBV19; CDR3aa: CASSRRTAGLTEAFF
j_gene: TRBJ2-7; v_gene: TRBV4-1; CDR3aa: CASSPYLRSPYEQYF
j_gene: TRBJ2-7; v_gene: TRBV25-1; CDR3aa: CASSELVPGRNYEQYF
j_gene: TRBJ1-1; v_gene: TRBV28; CDR3aa: CASRGQGIGTEAFF
j_gene: TRBJ2-7; v_gene: TRBV28; CDR3aa: CASSRRVNEQYF
j_gene: TRBJ2-3; v_gene: TRBV7-9; CDR3aa: CASSSGSTDTQYF
j_gene: TRBJ1-5; v_gene: TRBV19; CDR3aa: CASSIGGGNNQPQHF
j_gene: TRBJ2-2; v_gene: TRBV4-1; CDR3aa: CASSPVGLAGGTGELFF
j_gene: TRBJ2-4; v_gene: TRBV2; CDR3aa: CASSAETGWGGFGKNIQYF
j_gene: TRBJ1-2; v_gene: TRBV29-1; CDR3aa: CSVDYDRGGYGYTF
j_gene: TRBJ2-1; v_gene: TRBV2; CDR3aa: CASNGGGYNEQFF
j_gene: TRBJ2-3; v_gene: TRBV5-5; CDR3aa: CASSSPGTDTQYF
j_gene: TRBJ2-5; v_gene: TRBV2; CDR3aa: CASSGPLGQETQYF
j_gene: TRBJ2-1; v_gene: TRBV9; CDR3aa: CASSLISGGADEQFF
j_gene: TRBJ2-4; v_gene: TRBV18; CDR3aa: CASSPPLRPLDIQYF
j_gene: TRBJ1-6; v_gene: TRBV7-2; CDR3aa: CASSLDDVGGYNSPLHF
j_gene: TRBJ2-1; v_gene: TRBV5-4; CDR3aa: CASSLFLFNEQFF
j_gene: TRBJ2-1; v_gene: TRBV6-1; CDR3aa: CASSEQPSSYNEQFF
j_gene: TRBJ2-1; v_gene: TRBV5-4; CDR3aa: CASSLSSGRYDEQFF
j_gene: TRBJ2-1; v_gene: TRBV11-3; CDR3aa: CASSLRTSTGSYNEQFF
j_gene: TRBJ1-1; v_gene: TRBV11-1; CDR3aa: CASSSPEVGLVEAFF
j_gene: TRBJ1-2; v_gene: TRBV27; CDR3aa: CASSLKGAAYGYTF
j_gene: TRBJ2-5; v_gene: TRBV18; CDR3aa: CASSRDRGLQETQYF
j_gene: TRBJ1-4; v_gene: TRBV5-6; CDR3aa: CASSSSTGRPEKLFF